This record looks at one TCR beta chain sequence and its context. Other DNA sequences of this sample code for an identical CDR3. The data were taken from a study of cytomegalovirus exposure and HLA in healthy donors. 13 Jbeta primers and 60 Vbeta primers were used for the PCR. Methods used by the authors: Tens of millions of unique TCR beta chains, roughly 11 million of them shared, were counted by a later analysis. The protocol was immunoSEQ multiplex PCR, while the TCRdb copy is restricted to in-frame clones and leaves out a portion. V, J and clone size reflect that table, while D and trimming were determined from the DNA. Found here are around 60,000 clones, around 82% of them singletons; the top ten hold under 7%. The V segment lost 6 bases and the J segment 4 bases; nucleotides outside the gene matches: 7. Looked up from germline, CDR1 is MNHEY and CDR2 is SVGAGI. The CDR3 loop spans 14 amino acids.

This TCR derives from a male donor in good health and CMV-seronegative. V usage is TRBV6-5 and J usage is TRBJ2-7; 9 bases map to TRBD1. Sequenced material: PBMCs. The CDR3 nucleotides read TGTGCCAGCAGCCCCGGGACAGGGAGGTACGAGCAGTACTTC. It yields the protein CASSPGTGRYEQYF.